This T cell receptor beta chain was obtained from a study of response to subunit inactivated influenza vaccine. Findings and caveats of the study: Authors suggested few new T cells are recruited by each seasonal influenza vaccination.

TCRdb itself ran the RT-PCR reads through MiXCR, one entry per CDR3 protein. The sample includes about 610,000 distinct CDR3 sequences, 12% to 15% of them seen just once. Regarding this clonotype: Its antigen is unknown.

Between the trimmed V and J ends, which lost 5 bases and 3 bases, there was a span of 12 bases. From germline, CDR1 is SGHRS and CDR2 YFSETQ. The CDR3 is 13 amino acids. This receptor was identified in a middle-aged man who received an inactivated influenza vaccine. This chain joins TRBV5-1 and TRBJ2-7; TRBD1 is a possible D gene (6 bases). Material: PBMCs from blood, obtained 11 to 12 days after vaccination. CDR3 coding DNA: TGCGCCAGCAGAAGGACAGCCGACTACGAGCAGTACTTC. Protein: CASRRTADYEQYF.